The clone carrying this T cell receptor beta chain was picked up one time. Trimming cost V 6 bases and J 3 bases, with 11 bases left between them. Per germline, CDR1 MNHEY and CDR2 SMNVEV (reference sequence). The CDR3 runs to 13 residues. Profiled with immunoSEQ multiplex PCR; TCRdb holds only in-frame clones, not every one. Here the sample spans around 50,000 clones, less than 95% being singletons. These data belong to a study of blood T cell repertoires in COVID-19. This chain uses TRBV27 with TRBJ1-1, with D perhaps TRBD1 (6 bases). The sample comprised peripheral blood. This clonotype was sampled from a human donor in a cohort sampled during active COVID-19. The CDR3 DNA follows: TGTGCCAGCAGAGTGGACAGTTACACTGAAGCTTTCTTT. Protein product: CASRVDSYTEAFF.